Listed here are 16 T cell receptor beta chains from one sample, sequenced in a study of cytomegalovirus exposure and HLA in healthy donors. This PCR relied on a set of 60 Vbeta primers and 13 Jbeta primers. Assay: immunoSEQ multiplex PCR; the TCRdb copy retains only in-frame clones and omits some. The sample carries approximately 190,000 clones, 75% to 85% recorded once. Sequenced sample: PBMCs. The receptor source for this set is a woman aged 50 to 60 in good health and CMV-seropositive.

The chain has TRBV15 and TRBJ1-1; D is uncertain. The CDR3 loop spans 14 amino acids. V dropped 6 bases and J dropped 4 bases, with 15 bases sitting between them. From germline, CDR1 is LNHNV and CDR2 YYDKDF (reference sequence). In DNA, the CDR3 is TGTGCCACCAGTGTTCAAACTCGGAGCACTGAAGCTTTCTTT. Protein product: CATSVQTRSTEAFF.

The chain combines TRBV15 with TRBJ1-2, with a weak D call TRBD1 (6 bases). V gave up 0 bases and J gave up 4 bases, with 12 bases separating them. Germline CDR1 and CDR2: LNHNV and YYDKDF (reference sequence). This CDR3 region has 15 residues. DNA of the CDR3: TGTGCCACCAGCAGAGATTCACAGGGCAGCTATGGCTACACCTTC. This sequence encodes CATSRDSQGSYGYTF.

V gene TRBV29-1 combines with J gene TRBJ2-1; 12 bases map to TRBD2. Germline CDR1 and CDR2: SQVTM and ANQGSEA. V trimming: 2 bases; J trimming: 0 bases; junction bases outside the gene matches: 8. The CDR3 has 18 residues. CDR3 amino acids: CSVEILAGGPGSYNEQFF. DNA for the CDR3: TGCAGCGTTGAAATCCTAGCGGGGGGGCCAGGCTCCTACAATGAGCAGTTCTTC.

To note about this clone: The sample has other DNA sequences that encode this CDR3 too. The chain uses TRBV28 and TRBJ1-1, with D possibly being TRBD1 (5 bases). The CDR3 consists of 12 residues. V lost 3 bases, J lost 7 bases, and 9 bases lay in between. From germline, CDR1 is MDHEN and CDR2 SYDVKM. CDR3: CASSLPGGEAFF. The CDR3 DNA reads as TGTGCCAGCAGTTTGCCCGGGGGTGAAGCTTTCTTT.

V is TRBV10-3 and J is TRBJ2-2; no clear D. This CDR3 is 13 amino acids long. The V end was cut by 0 bases, the J end by 6 bases, with 5 bases between. The germline gives CDR1 ENHRY, CDR2 SYGVKD. The CDR3 here is CAISESVAGELFF. For the CDR3, the DNA is TGTGCCATCAGTGAGTCTGTCGCCGGGGAGCTGTTTTTT.

This rearrangement joins TRBV13 to TRBJ1-5; 7 positions match TRBD1. This CDR3 has 16 residues. V shed 5 bases, J shed 0 bases, and the junction held 7 bases outside the gene matches. Germline CDR1 and CDR2: PRHDT and FYEKMQ (reference sequence). CDR3 sequence reads: CASSHRDSGSNQPQHF. CDR3 coding DNA: TGTGCCAGCAGCCATCGGGACAGCGGTAGCAATCAGCCCCAGCATTTT. The full variable domain, its missing parts supplied by reference TRBV13 and TRBJ1-5, is AAGVIQSPRHLIKEKRETATLKCYPIPRHDTVYWYQQGPGQDPQFLISFYEKMQSDKGSIPDRFSAQQFSDYHSELNMSSLELGDSALYFCASSHRDSGSNQPQHFGDGTRLSIL.

CDR3: CASRLQGHSSYEQYF. The CDR3 DNA reads TGTGCCAGCAGGCTCCAGGGGCATAGCTCCTACGAGCAGTACTTC. V and J are TRBV7-3 and TRBJ2-7, with a possible D match to TRBD1 (6 bases). The germline V gene encodes CDR1 SGHTA and CDR2 FQGTGA. V was cut by 6 bases and J by 0 bases, with 15 bases left in between. CDR3 size: 15 residues.

The rearrangement links TRBV6-1 to TRBJ1-5; 9 bases align to TRBD1. From germline, CDR1 is MNHNS and CDR2 SASEGT. This CDR3 is built from 15 residues. V lost 6 bases and J lost 3; bases outside the gene matches: 6. CDR3 sequence: CASSFDRGDNQPQHF. In nucleotides, the CDR3 is TGTGCCAGCAGCTTTGACAGGGGGGACAATCAGCCCCAGCATTTT.

J is TRBJ2-7 and V is TRBV18; 9 bases fit TRBD2. V trimming: 3 bases; J trimming: 2 bases; junction bases outside the gene matches: 14. There are 18 residues in the CDR3. Germline V gene data show CDR1 as KGHSH and CDR2 as LQKENI. The chain's CDR3 is CASSPTHQLAGRTYEQYF. CDR3 bases: TGTGCCAGCTCACCTACTCACCAGCTAGCGGGACGTACCTACGAGCAGTACTTC.

This chain joins TRBV5-4 and TRBJ2-5; TRBD2 might be the D (6 bases). This CDR3 has 13 amino acids. Germline loops: CDR1 SGHNT, CDR2 YYREEE (reference sequence). V lost 2 bases, J lost 5 bases, and 10 bases lay in between. The CDR3 sequence is CASSFPGGETQYF. CDR3 DNA sequence: TGTGCCAGCAGCTTCCCCGGAGGGGAGACCCAGTACTTC.

This chain links TRBV28 with TRBJ2-7; the match to TRBD1 covers 8 bases. The CDR3 has 15 amino acids. Germline-derived CDR1 and CDR2 are MDHEN and SYDVKM. Losses at the gene ends were 6 bases for V and 0 bases for J; bases not matched to a gene: 7. The CDR3: CASRPGTGVSYEQYF. Written as DNA, the CDR3 is TGTGCCAGCAGGCCCGGGACAGGCGTCTCCTACGAGCAGTACTTC.

This clone was recorded only once. The chain links TRBV29-1 to TRBJ2-3, with 9 bases matching TRBD2. Germline assignment: CDR1 SQVTM and CDR2 ANQGSEA. V was clipped by 1 base and J by 2 bases; unmatched bases: 4. The CDR3 consists of 15 residues. This chain's CDR3 is CSVEASGGFTDTQYF. In DNA form, the CDR3 reads TGCAGCGTTGAAGCCAGCGGGGGGTTCACAGATACGCAGTATTTT.

This clone was observed once. V and J are TRBV15 and TRBJ1-4, with 8 bases aligning to TRBD1. Germline assignment: CDR1 LNHNV and CDR2 YYDKDF (reference sequence). J was trimmed by 4 bases and V by 5 bases; bases with no gene match: 9. CDR3 length: 16 amino acids. Here the CDR3 DNA reads TGTGCCACCAGCCGGGGTGGGACAGGAAATAATGAAAAACTGTTTTTT. The encoded protein is CATSRGGTGNNEKLFF.

The V and J genes are TRBV7-6 and TRBJ2-1; tentatively, D is TRBD1 (5 bases). The CDR3 has 16 residues. V gave up 5 bases and J gave up 0 bases, with 14 bases separating them. Germline loops: CDR1 SGHVS, CDR2 FNYEAQ. The CDR3 nucleotides are TGTGCCAGCAGCCAGGGTTCGTTCCCCTCCTACAATGAGCAGTTCTTC. The encoded protein is CASSQGSFPSYNEQFF.

The chain employs TRBV5-4 and TRBJ1-1, with unresolved D. V gave up 2 bases and J gave up 2 bases, with 7 bases separating them. The CDR3 spans 13 residues. Germline V gene lookup returns CDR1 SGHNT and CDR2 YYREEE (reference sequence). The CDR3 sequence is CASSLRENTEAFF. CDR3 nucleotide sequence: TGTGCCAGCAGCTTACGGGAAAACACTGAAGCTTTCTTT. Full variable domain (remainder filled in from reference TRBV5-4 and TRBJ1-1): ETGVTQSPTHLIKTRGQQVTLRCSSQSGHNTVSWYQQALGQGPQFIFQYYREEENGRGNFPPRFSGLQFPNYSSELNVNALELDDSALYLCASSLRENTEAFFGQGTRLTVV.

This clone occurred a few times. The chain has TRBV7-8 and TRBJ2-2, with TRBD1 matching 7 bases. J gave up 0 bases and V 1 base, and 5 bases lay outside the gene matches. This CDR3 contains 17 residues. CDR1 and CDR2 from the germline V gene are SGHVS and FQNEAQ. The CDR3 DNA follows: TGTGCCAGCAGCTTAGATCGGCAGGGGGCGAACACCGGGGAGCTGTTTTTT. Translation gives CASSLDRQGANTGELFF.